This TCR beta chain was found in a study of shared clonotypes between healthy human individuals. The assay was immunoSEQ multiplex PCR, and TCRdb's table has in-frame clones only and misses some. This sample has about 2 million clones, with about 95% found just once. The naive CD8 subset, CD45RO-negative cells positively selected for CCR7, excluded terminally differentiated effector memory CD45RA+ cells. The V and J ends lost 3 bases and 12 bases respectively, with 13 bases between them. Germline CDR1 reads SGDLS; CDR2 reads YYNGEE. The CDR3 has 13 amino acids. This clone came up once. The chain carries TRBV9 and TRBJ1-6, with D possibly TRBD1 on 6 matching bases. The sequence came from a man aged 18 to 29 in good health. Material: naive CD8+ T cells sorted from blood. The CDR3 DNA is TGTGCCAGCAGCGGAGGGGGGGGCGGACCCCTCCACTTT. Residues: CASSGGGGGPLHF.